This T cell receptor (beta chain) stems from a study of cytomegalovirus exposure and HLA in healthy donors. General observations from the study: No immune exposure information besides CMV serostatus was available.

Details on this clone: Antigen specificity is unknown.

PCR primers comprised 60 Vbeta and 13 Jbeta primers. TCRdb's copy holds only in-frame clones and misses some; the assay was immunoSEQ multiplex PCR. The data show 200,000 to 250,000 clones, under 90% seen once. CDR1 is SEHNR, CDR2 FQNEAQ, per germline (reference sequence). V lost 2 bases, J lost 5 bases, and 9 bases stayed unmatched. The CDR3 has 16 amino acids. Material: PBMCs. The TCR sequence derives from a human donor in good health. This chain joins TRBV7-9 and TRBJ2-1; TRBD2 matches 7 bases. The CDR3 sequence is CASSLFGGGPHNEQFF. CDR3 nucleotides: TGTGCCAGCAGCTTATTCGGGGGAGGGCCCCACAATGAGCAGTTCTTC.